This T cell receptor (beta chain) was identified during a study of OX40 agonist ivuxolimab in advanced cancers. Whole-study results and caveats: The authors did not determine the antigen specificity of the expanded peripheral T cells. Relatively little clonal expansion, among the lowest observed, appeared in partial responders at 0.1-3.0 mg/kg. There was clonal expansion of CD4+ and CD8+ blood T cells by week 6 at 0.1 to 3.0 mg/kg.

Per the germline V gene, CDR1 is SGHVS and CDR2 is FQNEAQ. The germline V and J ends were trimmed by 1 base and 5 bases, with 11 bases remaining between them. This CDR3 spans 15 amino acids. The sample holds one count of this clone. What it recognizes is unknown. The repertoire was sequenced with immunoSEQ multiplex PCR; TCRdb's copy has only in-frame clones and lacks some. The sample contains tens of thousands of clones, about 89% of which appear only once. The source is an adult with an advanced solid tumor such as melanoma, head and neck, liver or kidney cancer. V gene TRBV7-8 combines with J gene TRBJ2-2; D tentatively fits TRBD1 or TRBD2 (6 bases each). The specimen comprised CD4+ or CD8+ T cells sorted from blood, sampled in a trial of the OX40 agonist ivuxolimab. Here the CDR3 reads CASSLGGAVTGELFF. The CDR3 DNA sequence: TGTGCCAGCAGCTTAGGGGGGGCCGTGACCGGGGAGCTGTTTTTT.